The clone carrying this T cell receptor beta chain was seen more than once but under ten times. The data stem from a study of blood T cells in healthy people across ages. Combining a sample-barcoded 5' primer with a J-beta primer mix, a second PCR ran for roughly 7 to 12 cycles. From the 5' RACE reads, TCRdb called clonotypes with MiXCR, one entry per CDR3 protein. The sample holds 580,000 or so distinct CDR3 sequences, roughly 43% seen once. This receptor was taken from a man older than 75 in good health. The sample consisted of blood.

CDR3 loop: CSVDLAGGETQYF. The CDR3 region has the DNA TGCAGCGTTGACCTAGCGGGAGGGGAGACCCAGTACTTC. V is TRBV29-1 and J is TRBJ2-5; 12 bases line up with TRBD2. The ends lost 3 bases at V and 5 bases at J; junction bases unmatched: 1. The V gene's germline CDR1 is SQVTM and CDR2 ANQGSEA. CDR3 length: 13 residues.